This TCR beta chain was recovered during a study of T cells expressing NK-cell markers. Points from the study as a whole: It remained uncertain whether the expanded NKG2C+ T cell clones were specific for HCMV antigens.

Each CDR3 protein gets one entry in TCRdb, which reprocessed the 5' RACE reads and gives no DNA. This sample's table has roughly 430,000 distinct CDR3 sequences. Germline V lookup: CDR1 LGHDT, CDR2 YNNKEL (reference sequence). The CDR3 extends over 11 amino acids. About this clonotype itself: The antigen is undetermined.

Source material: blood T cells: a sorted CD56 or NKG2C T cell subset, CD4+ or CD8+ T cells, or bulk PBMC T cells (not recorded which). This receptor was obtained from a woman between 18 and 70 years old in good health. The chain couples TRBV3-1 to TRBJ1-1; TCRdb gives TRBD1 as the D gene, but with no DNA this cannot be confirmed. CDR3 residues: CASSRGVEAFF.